Here is one T cell receptor beta chain with its context. TCRdb re-derived calls from the RT-PCR reads in MiXCR, one entry per CDR3 protein. The sample lists over 200,000 distinct CDR3 sequences; roughly 38% were seen once. The germline V and J ends were trimmed by 3 bases and 10 bases, with 12 bases remaining between them. This CDR3 comprises 12 residues. Germline CDR1 KGHSH, CDR2 LQKENI. The data originate from a study of patients and donors after allogeneic stem cell transplantation. The TCR sequence derives from a human donor who was either an allogeneic HSCT recipient or a stem cell or donor lymphocyte infusion donor (not recorded which). It is not recorded whose cells these are; they may come from a transplant donor. The V gene is TRBV18, the J gene TRBJ1-1; D perhaps matches TRBD1 (5 bases). Sequencing input: blood, either unsorted or a sorted T cell fraction (not recorded which). The chain's CDR3 is CASSPQTQGAFF. CDR3 nucleotides: TGTGCCAGCTCACCCCAGACCCAGGGAGCTTTCTTT.